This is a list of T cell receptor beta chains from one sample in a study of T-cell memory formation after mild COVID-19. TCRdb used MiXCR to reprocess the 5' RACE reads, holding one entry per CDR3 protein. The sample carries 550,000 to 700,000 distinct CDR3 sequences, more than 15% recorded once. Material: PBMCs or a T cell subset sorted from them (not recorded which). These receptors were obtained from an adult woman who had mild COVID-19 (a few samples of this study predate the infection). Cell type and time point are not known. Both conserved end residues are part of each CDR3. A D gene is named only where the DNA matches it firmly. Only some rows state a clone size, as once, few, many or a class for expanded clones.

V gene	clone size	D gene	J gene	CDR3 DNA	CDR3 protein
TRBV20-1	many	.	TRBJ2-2	TGCAGTGCTAGACGAGCTGGGGGCCAAGGGTCCACCGGGGAGCTGTTTTTT	CSARRAGGQGSTGELFF
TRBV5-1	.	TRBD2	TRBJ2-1	TGCGCCAGCAGCTTGGTTCTAGCGGGGGGTACCAATGAGCAGTTCTTC	CASSLVLAGGTNEQFF
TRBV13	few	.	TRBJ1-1	TGTGCCAGCAGCTCGCTCACCCCACCTGAAGCTTTCTTT	CASSSLTPPEAFF
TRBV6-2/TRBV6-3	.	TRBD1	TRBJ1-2	TGTGCCAGCAGACCTGGGACAGGAGCTAACTATGGCTACACCTTC	CASRPGTGANYGYTF
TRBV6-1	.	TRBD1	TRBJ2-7	TGTGCCAGCAGGGACGGACAGGGGGCTTCCTACGAGCAGTACTTC	CASRDGQGASYEQYF
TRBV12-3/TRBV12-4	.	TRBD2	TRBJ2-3	TGTGCCAGCAGTTTAGAAGGTGCGGGGGGGCGTAGAGATACGCAGTATTTT	CASSLEGAGGRRDTQYF
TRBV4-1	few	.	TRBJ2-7	TGCGCCAGCAGCTCAGGACAGTCCCCCTACGAGCAGTACTTC	CASSSGQSPYEQYF
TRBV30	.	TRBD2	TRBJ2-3	TGTGCCTGGAGAGCCGGGACTAGCGGCCTCACAGATACGCAGTATTTT	CAWRAGTSGLTDTQYF
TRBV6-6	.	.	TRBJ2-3	TGTGCCAGCATAGGGTGGAGGGGGAACCGCACAGATACGCAGTATTTT	CASIGWRGNRTDTQYF
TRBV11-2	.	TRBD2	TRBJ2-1	TGTGCCAGCAGCTTAGTTCTGACAGCGGGGGGGAATAACAATGAGCAGTTCTTC	CASSLVLTAGGNNNEQFF
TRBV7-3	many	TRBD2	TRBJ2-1	TGTGCCAGCAGCCCAGGAATGGGCGGGGGGCCCTACAATGAGCAGTTCTTC	CASSPGMGGGPYNEQFF
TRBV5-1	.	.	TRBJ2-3	TGCGCCAGCAGCCACCTCGTCGACGACCCCGGGCAGGGCACAGATACGCAGTATTTT	CASSHLVDDPGQGTDTQYF
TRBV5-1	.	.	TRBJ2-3	TGCGCCAGCAGCTTGAACGGGGACCCACAGGCTACGCAGTATTTT	CASSLNGDPQATQYF
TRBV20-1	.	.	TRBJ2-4	TGCAGTGCTAGAGAAGGGGCCATAGCCAAAAACATTCAGTACTTC	CSAREGAIAKNIQYF
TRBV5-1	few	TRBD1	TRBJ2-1	TGCGCCAGCAGCCAACAGGGGATGGTCTACAATGAGCAGTTCTTC	CASSQQGMVYNEQFF
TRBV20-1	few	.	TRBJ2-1	TGCAGTGCTAAGACCAGGAAGAACGCGAACAATGAGCAGTTCTTC	CSAKTRKNANNEQFF
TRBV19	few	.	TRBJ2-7	TGTGCCAGCAGTTGGACAGAGGCCTACGAGCAGTACTTC	CASSWTEAYEQYF
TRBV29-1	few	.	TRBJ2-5	TGCAGCGTAGAGGACAGCCAAGAGACCCAGTACTTC	CSVEDSQETQYF
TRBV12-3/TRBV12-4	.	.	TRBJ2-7	TGTGCCAGCAGTTTCCGGACGGACAGCTCCTACGAGCAGTACTTC	CASSFRTDSSYEQYF
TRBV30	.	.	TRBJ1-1	TGTGCCTGGAGTTTCAACACTGAAGCTTTCTTT	CAWSFNTEAFF
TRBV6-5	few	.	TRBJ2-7	TGTGCCAGCAGTTCCGAGACCGGATTGGTGTACTTC	CASSSETGLVYF
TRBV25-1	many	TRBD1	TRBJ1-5	TGTGCCAGCGCAGGGACAGGGCCTAATCAGCCCCAGCATTTT	CASAGTGPNQPQHF
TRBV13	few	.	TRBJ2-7	TGTGCCAGCAGCTTAGCAGGACAGCGAACCTACGAGCAGTACTTC	CASSLAGQRTYEQYF
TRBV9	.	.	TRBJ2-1	TGTGCCAGCAGCGTAGGGTGGATTACCGACAATGAGCAGTTCTTC	CASSVGWITDNEQFF
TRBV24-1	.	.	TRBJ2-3	TGTGCCACCAGTGACCGTGACCCAGGGGGGCCCACCCTCCGCGATACGCAGTATTTT	CATSDRDPGGPTLRDTQYF
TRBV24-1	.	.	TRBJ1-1	TGTGCCACCAGTGATCCCTGGACGGCTGAAGCTTTCTTT	CATSDPWTAEAFF
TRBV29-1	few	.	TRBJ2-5	TGCAGCGTTGACAGGGCAGGAGAGACCCAGTACTTC	CSVDRAGETQYF
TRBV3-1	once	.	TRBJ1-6	TGTGCCAGCAGCCAAGTAGGCGGACCGGGGTCACCCCTCCACTTT	CASSQVGGPGSPLHF
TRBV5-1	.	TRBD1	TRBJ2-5	TGCGCCAGCAGCTTGGAACAGGGGGCCCTTAGCGAGACCCAGTACTTC	CASSLEQGALSETQYF
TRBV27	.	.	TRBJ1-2	TGTGCCAGCAGAGCCAACAGGGAAAACTGGGGCTACACCTTC	CASRANRENWGYTF
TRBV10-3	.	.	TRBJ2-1	TGTGCCATGGGAGATCCTTCTGGCAATGAGCAGTTCTTC	CAMGDPSGNEQFF
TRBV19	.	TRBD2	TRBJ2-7	TGTGCCAGTAGTATATCTTTGTTTGGGACTAGCGGAGCCTACGAGCAGTACTTC	CASSISLFGTSGAYEQYF
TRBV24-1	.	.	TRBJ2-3	TGTGCCACCAAGGGCAGGGGCTTGCCAGATACGCAGTATTTT	CATKGRGLPDTQYF
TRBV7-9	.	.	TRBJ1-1	TGTGCCAGCAGCCCATCAGTGGGAGGCACTGAAGCTTTCTTT	CASSPSVGGTEAFF
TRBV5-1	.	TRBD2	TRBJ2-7	TGCGCCAGCAGCTTGGCCGGACTAGCGGGAGACGGCGAGCAGTACTTC	CASSLAGLAGDGEQYF
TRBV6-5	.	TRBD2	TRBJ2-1	TGTGCCAGCACCCGAGCGGGGGCCTTCTACAATGAGCAGTTCTTC	CASTRAGAFYNEQFF
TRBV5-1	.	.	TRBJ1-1	TGCGCCAGCAGCTTTTACAGGGACATGAACACTGAAGCTTTCTTT	CASSFYRDMNTEAFF
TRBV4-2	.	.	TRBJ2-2	TGTGCCAGCAGCCAAGATGGGGGCAGGGGAATTTCCGGGGAGCTGTTTTTT	CASSQDGGRGISGELFF
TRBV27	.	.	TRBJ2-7	TGTGCCAGCAGTTCGATAAATTACGAGCAGTACTTC	CASSSINYEQYF
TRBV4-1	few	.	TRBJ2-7	TGCGCCAGCAGCCAAGGGTTCGGGACCAACGAGCAGTACTTC	CASSQGFGTNEQYF
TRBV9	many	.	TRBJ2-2	TGTGCCAGCAGCGCCGCCGGGGAGCTGTTTTTT	CASSAAGELFF
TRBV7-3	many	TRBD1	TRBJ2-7	TGTGCCAGCAGCCCGGGACAGGGGTTCAACGAGCAGTACTTC	CASSPGQGFNEQYF
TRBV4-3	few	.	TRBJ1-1	TGCGCCAGCAGCCAAGATAGGGGAAGGTCTGAAGCTTTCTTT	CASSQDRGRSEAFF
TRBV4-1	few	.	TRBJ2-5	TGCGCCAGCAGCCAAGCTCAACAAGAGACCCAGTACTTC	CASSQAQQETQYF
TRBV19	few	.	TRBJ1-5	TGTGCCAGTAGTACAGACACAGGCAACGGCAATCAGCCCCAGCATTTT	CASSTDTGNGNQPQHF
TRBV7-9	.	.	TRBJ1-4	TGTGCCAGCAGCTTAGTCGTTGGCCCCGAGAGGGAAAAACTGTTTTTT	CASSLVVGPEREKLFF
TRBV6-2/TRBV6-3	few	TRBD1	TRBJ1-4	TGTGCCAGCAGTTACACCGGGACAGGGGAGCGGAAACTGTTTTTT	CASSYTGTGERKLFF
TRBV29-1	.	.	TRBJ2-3	TGCAGCGTTGAAGAGTCAGGAACGGGAACAGATACGCAGTATTTT	CSVEESGTGTDTQYF
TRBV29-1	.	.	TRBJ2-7	TGCAGCGTTGGGCCCCGGGCCTCCTACGAGCAGTACTTC	CSVGPRASYEQYF
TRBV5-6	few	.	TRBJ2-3	TGTGCCAGCAGCTTGGCGGACGCCCTCCGGCAGTATTTT	CASSLADALRQYF
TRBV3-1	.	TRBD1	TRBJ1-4	TGTGCCAGCAGCCAAGTGTTAGTTTTGAGAAGACAGGGTGATGAAAAACTGTTTTTT	CASSQVLVLRRQGDEKLFF
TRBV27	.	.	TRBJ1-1	TGTGCCAGCAGTTCCTGGGGAGGGCACACTGAAGCTTTCTTT	CASSSWGGHTEAFF
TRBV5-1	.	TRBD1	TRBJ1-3	TGCGCCAGCAGCTCAGGACAGGGATCTGGAAACACCATATATTTT	CASSSGQGSGNTIYF
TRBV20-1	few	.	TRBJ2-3	TGCAGTGCTAGCTCGGCGATGCAAACAGATACGCAGTATTTT	CSASSAMQTDTQYF